These T cell receptor beta chains were read from a single sample in a study of regulatory T cells in long-lasting Graves disease. One entry per CDR3 protein results from TCRdb running MiXCR on the multiplex PCR reads. The sample gives hundreds of thousands of distinct CDR3 sequences, 15% to 17% of which show up once; over 20% is in the top ten. Sequences were derived from peripheral blood mononuclear cells (PBMCs), sampled at new diagnosis, from a patient treated with antithyroid drugs. These receptors originate from a female donor with Graves disease. Both conserved end residues are part of each CDR3. A D gene is named only where the DNA matches it firmly. Size tells how often a clone was seen (once, few, many) or the class of an expanded clone, and some rows leave it out.

V gene: TRBV6-4
D gene: -
clone size: many
J gene: TRBJ2-1
CDR3 DNA: TGTGCCAGCAGTGACGGGGTAGCAGACTACAATGAGCAGTTCTTC
CDR3 protein: CASSDGVADYNEQFF

V gene: TRBV9
D gene: -
clone size: many
J gene: TRBJ1-1
CDR3 DNA: TGTGCCAGCAGCGTAGGACGGGGGCCCTCGACTGAAGCTTTCTTT
CDR3 protein: CASSVGRGPSTEAFF

V gene: TRBV29-1
D gene: -
clone size: -
J gene: TRBJ1-6
CDR3 DNA: TGCAGCGTTGAGGATCAGCCCAATTCACCCCTCCACTTT
CDR3 protein: CSVEDQPNSPLHF

V gene: TRBV5-4
D gene: -
clone size: many
J gene: TRBJ2-3
CDR3 DNA: TGTGCCAGCAGCCGCGGTGGGGGCCTCAGCACAGATACGCAGTATTTT
CDR3 protein: CASSRGGGLSTDTQYF

V gene: TRBV4-1
D gene: TRBD2
clone size: few
J gene: TRBJ2-7
CDR3 DNA: TGCGCCAGCAGCCAAGTCGGGGGGGCCGGAACGAAAGAGCAGTACTTC
CDR3 protein: CASSQVGGAGTKEQYF

V gene: TRBV20-1
D gene: TRBD2
clone size: many
J gene: TRBJ2-1
CDR3 DNA: TGCAGTGCTGGGACTAGCGGGAGAAACAATGAGCAGTTCTTC
CDR3 protein: CSAGTSGRNNEQFF

V gene: TRBV6-1
D gene: -
clone size: many
J gene: TRBJ2-1
CDR3 DNA: TGTGCCAGCAGCCCGGGACTCCGGAGCTCCTACAATGAGCAGTTCTTC
CDR3 protein: CASSPGLRSSYNEQFF

V gene: TRBV2
D gene: TRBD2
clone size: many
J gene: TRBJ2-4
CDR3 DNA: TGTGCCAGCATAAGGACTAGCGGGAGTCTCGCCAAAAACATTCAGTACTTC
CDR3 protein: CASIRTSGSLAKNIQYF

V gene: TRBV18
D gene: TRBD2
clone size: -
J gene: TRBJ2-3
CDR3 DNA: TGTGCCAGCTCACCCCCTAGCGGGGTAACAGATACGCAGTATTTT
CDR3 protein: CASSPPSGVTDTQYF

V gene: TRBV10-3
D gene: -
clone size: -
J gene: TRBJ1-1
CDR3 DNA: TGTGCCATCAGTGAGTCTCGAGGGGGCACTGAAGCTTTCTTT
CDR3 protein: CAISESRGGTEAFF

V gene: TRBV28
D gene: TRBD1
clone size: -
J gene: TRBJ2-7
CDR3 DNA: TGTGCCAGCAGTCTAGGGACAGGGCCCTCCTACGAGCAGTACTTC
CDR3 protein: CASSLGTGPSYEQYF

V gene: TRBV29-1
D gene: -
clone size: many
J gene: TRBJ1-1
CDR3 DNA: TGCAGCGTTGAAAGGAGACAAGCCACTGAAGCTTTCTTT
CDR3 protein: CSVERRQATEAFF

V gene: TRBV7-9
D gene: -
clone size: many
J gene: TRBJ2-2
CDR3 DNA: TGTGCCAGCAGCGAGCCCAATAGGAACAGCAACACCGGGGAGCTGTTTTTT
CDR3 protein: CASSEPNRNSNTGELFF

V gene: TRBV24-1
D gene: TRBD2
clone size: few
J gene: TRBJ2-1
CDR3 DNA: TGTGCCACCAGTGCAAGCGGGGAGTACAATGAGCAGTTCTTC
CDR3 protein: CATSASGEYNEQFF

V gene: TRBV27
D gene: TRBD1
clone size: -
J gene: TRBJ2-5
CDR3 DNA: TGTGCCAGCAGTCCACCCCCGGGACAGGGGGTACAAGAGACCCAGTACTTC
CDR3 protein: CASSPPPGQGVQETQYF

V gene: TRBV10-2
D gene: TRBD1
clone size: few
J gene: TRBJ1-5
CDR3 DNA: TGCGCCAGCATGGATAGGACAGGGTCTATTGGACAGCCCCAGCATTTT
CDR3 protein: CASMDRTGSIGQPQHF

V gene: TRBV5-1
D gene: TRBD1
clone size: many
J gene: TRBJ2-1
CDR3 DNA: TGCGCCAGCAGCGGGCAGGGGGATGGGTATGAGCAGTTCTTC
CDR3 protein: CASSGQGDGYEQFF

V gene: TRBV10-3
D gene: -
clone size: -
J gene: TRBJ1-2
CDR3 DNA: TGTGCCATCAGTGATCTGGGGTTCTATGGCTACACCTTC
CDR3 protein: CAISDLGFYGYTF

V gene: TRBV11-2
D gene: -
clone size: many
J gene: TRBJ1-1
CDR3 DNA: TGTGCCAGCAGCTTACGAGGGGGTGCTATTGAAGCTTTCTTT
CDR3 protein: CASSLRGGAIEAFF

V gene: TRBV3-1
D gene: -
clone size: many
J gene: TRBJ2-5
CDR3 DNA: TGTGCCAGCAGCCAAGAGGTAGGACGAGAGACCCAGTACTTC
CDR3 protein: CASSQEVGRETQYF

V gene: TRBV20-1
D gene: -
clone size: -
J gene: TRBJ1-1
CDR3 DNA: TGCAGCGTTAAGGGGAACACTGAAGCTTTCTTT
CDR3 protein: CSVKGNTEAFF

V gene: TRBV20-1
D gene: -
clone size: many
J gene: TRBJ2-7
CDR3 DNA: TGCAGTGCTAGAGATGGCCCCTACGAGCAGTACTTC
CDR3 protein: CSARDGPYEQYF

V gene: TRBV11-2
D gene: -
clone size: once
J gene: TRBJ2-7
CDR3 DNA: TGTGCCAGCAGCTCCGGCGGGGTCTCCTACGAGCAGTACTTC
CDR3 protein: CASSSGGVSYEQYF

V gene: TRBV5-5
D gene: TRBD2
clone size: -
J gene: TRBJ2-2
CDR3 DNA: TGTGCCAGCAGCATACTACTAGCGGGAGGGAACACCGGGGAGCTGTTTTTT
CDR3 protein: CASSILLAGGNTGELFF

V gene: TRBV11-1
D gene: -
clone size: many
J gene: TRBJ2-1
CDR3 DNA: TGTGCCAGCAGCTCCCGCGTTCTAAGCTCCTACAATGAGCAGTTCTTC
CDR3 protein: CASSSRVLSSYNEQFF

V gene: TRBV7-8
D gene: -
clone size: many
J gene: TRBJ2-1
CDR3 DNA: TGTGCCAGCAGCTTATCAGAGCCCTTGTCCAATGAGCAGTTCTTC
CDR3 protein: CASSLSEPLSNEQFF

V gene: TRBV7-2
D gene: -
clone size: many
J gene: TRBJ2-1
CDR3 DNA: TGTGCCAGCAGCTTATTTCGTTTTGGAAGGCAAAACAATGAGCAGTTCTTC
CDR3 protein: CASSLFRFGRQNNEQFF

V gene: TRBV28
D gene: -
clone size: -
J gene: TRBJ1-1
CDR3 DNA: TGTGCCACCAGTGATTTGGGGGGCACTGAAGCTTTCTTT
CDR3 protein: CATSDLGGTEAFF

V gene: TRBV15
D gene: -
clone size: many
J gene: TRBJ1-1
CDR3 DNA: TGTGCCACCAGCAGAGGGTCGGGTATGAACACTGAAGCTTTCTTT
CDR3 protein: CATSRGSGMNTEAFF

V gene: TRBV12-3/TRBV12-4
D gene: TRBD1
clone size: many
J gene: TRBJ2-7
CDR3 DNA: TGTGCCAGCAGTTCCGGGACAGGTGGAATGGACGAGCAGTACTTC
CDR3 protein: CASSSGTGGMDEQYF

V gene: TRBV29-1
D gene: TRBD1
clone size: few
J gene: TRBJ2-7
CDR3 DNA: TGCAGCGTTGAAGATGAGGCAGGGGGTACCTACGAGCAGTACTTC
CDR3 protein: CSVEDEAGGTYEQYF

V gene: TRBV9
D gene: -
clone size: many
J gene: TRBJ1-2
CDR3 DNA: TGTGCCAGCACCCCATGGGGCAGAGCTAACTATGGCTACACCTTC
CDR3 protein: CASTPWGRANYGYTF

V gene: TRBV20-1
D gene: -
clone size: many
J gene: TRBJ1-5
CDR3 DNA: TGCAGTGCAAATCACAGGGACCGGGACATAGGGTTTCAGCCCCAGCATTTT
CDR3 protein: CSANHRDRDIGFQPQHF

V gene: TRBV6-2/TRBV6-3
D gene: -
clone size: many
J gene: TRBJ2-7
CDR3 DNA: TGTGCCAGCAGGGGAGCAGGGAGGTACGAGCAGTACTTC
CDR3 protein: CASRGAGRYEQYF

V gene: TRBV30
D gene: -
clone size: -
J gene: TRBJ1-5
CDR3 DNA: TGTGCCTGGAGTGCCCACCAGGGGTTTTATAGTCAGCCCCAGCATTTT
CDR3 protein: CAWSAHQGFYSQPQHF

V gene: TRBV6-1
D gene: -
clone size: -
J gene: TRBJ2-2
CDR3 DNA: TGTGCCAGCACCCCTGCGACTCCTATACCGAGCGGGGAGCTGTTTTTT
CDR3 protein: CASTPATPIPSGELFF

V gene: TRBV12-3/TRBV12-4
D gene: TRBD2
clone size: few
J gene: TRBJ2-7
CDR3 DNA: TGTGCCAGCAGTTCTGGCCCGCGGGGGGGCCGGTACGAGCAGTACTTC
CDR3 protein: CASSSGPRGGRYEQYF

V gene: TRBV12-5
D gene: TRBD2
clone size: many
J gene: TRBJ2-7
CDR3 DNA: TGTGCTAGTGGGTGGGGGATAACTAGCGGCCAATCCTACGAGCAGTACTTC
CDR3 protein: CASGWGITSGQSYEQYF

V gene: TRBV9
D gene: TRBD1
clone size: many
J gene: TRBJ1-3
CDR3 DNA: TGTGCCAGCAGCGTCCATTCCGGGACAGGGGGCTCTATCGGAAACACCATATATTTT
CDR3 protein: CASSVHSGTGGSIGNTIYF